The T cell receptor (beta chain) described here comes from a study of T cells and copy number aberrations in small-cell lung cancer (dated by TCRdb to about 2021). A note on the overall study: Whole-exome sequencing of the same tumor regions was paired with TCR repertoire sequencing so that T cell metrics could be related to mutations and copy number aberrations. Tumor TCR data existed for about 17 patients, while 11 to 15 patients had TCR data covering both tumor and normal tissue. General findings and caveats noted by the study authors: Every specimen was formalin-fixed paraffin-embedded tissue, a material known to introduce sequencing artifacts. Compared with adjacent lung tissue, tumors showed lower T-cell density, richness and clonality, although the density difference was not significant. A small sample size, resulting from surgical resection being uncommon in small-cell lung cancer, limited the study, and the findings need validation.

Note on this clone: No antigen is known for it. No qualities accompany the bases; no much larger clone lies one base away.

The donors were limited-stage small-cell lung cancer patients whose surgical resection took place in Hangzhou, China, between the late 2000s and the early 2020s. Every donor underwent upfront surgery with no preoperative chemotherapy or radiotherapy, and no donor received immunotherapy either before or after surgery. Each of the roughly 18 patients in the sequenced cohort was a smoker or a heavy second-hand smoker. Adjacent normal lung tissue was taken at least 2 cm away from the tumor margin, and two pathologists confirmed morphologically that the tissue was free of malignant cells. To characterize heterogeneity of the T cell repertoire, the study applied multi-region TCR-beta sequencing to resected limited-stage small-cell lung cancers and to tumor-adjacent lung tissue. The AllPrep DNA/RNA FFPE Kit (Qiagen) was used to extract genomic DNA from the FFPE tissue. The germline V gene encodes CDR1 MNHNS and CDR2 SASEGT. From the cysteine up to the phenylalanine, the CDR3 has a length of 15 residues. Only the CDR3 portion is preserved as DNA: 45 bases, with reading frame beginning at the first base. Trimming accounts for 3 bases at V and 3 bases at J, while the number of junction bases matched to no gene is 1.

Using multiplexed V- and J-gene primers, the immunoSEQ hsTCRB Kit amplified TCR-beta CDR3 regions from genomic DNA. Unique DNA barcodes were added in a second PCR, and the samples were pooled together with a negative control and a positive control. An Illumina MiSeq running a 150-cycle paired-end protocol was used to sequence the pooled TCR-beta libraries. The study's own analysis went as follows. Adaptive Biotechnologies processed the raw sequencing data into a report containing normalized, annotated TCR-beta repertoires. T-cell density was calculated by normalizing TCR-beta templates to usable DNA, with usable DNA estimated through amplification of housekeeping genes. Richness was the count of unique rearrangements, and clonality was defined as 1 minus Pielou's evenness. The immuneACCESS repertoire file appears here via TCRdb, limited to in-frame rearrangements. These files lack a portion of the clones; in checked studies, under half of the deficit traces to unresolved V genes, and the cause of the others is not known. V and J calls and clone size come straight from that table; D and trimming were deduced from the DNA. The sample table records about 8,200 clones; about four fifths of these occur just once. 4.6% of the sample belongs to the ten largest clones.

The V and J segments used are TRBV6-1 and TRBJ2-1; TRBD2 aligns with 11 central bases. The sample taken for sequencing was normal tissue next to the tumor. This sequence originates from a woman aged 45-60 years with small cell lung cancer. The nucleotide sequence reads as follows: TGTGCCAGCAGTGATGGGACTAGCGGCTACAATGAGCAGTTCTTC. It is translated as CASSDGTSGYNEQFF.